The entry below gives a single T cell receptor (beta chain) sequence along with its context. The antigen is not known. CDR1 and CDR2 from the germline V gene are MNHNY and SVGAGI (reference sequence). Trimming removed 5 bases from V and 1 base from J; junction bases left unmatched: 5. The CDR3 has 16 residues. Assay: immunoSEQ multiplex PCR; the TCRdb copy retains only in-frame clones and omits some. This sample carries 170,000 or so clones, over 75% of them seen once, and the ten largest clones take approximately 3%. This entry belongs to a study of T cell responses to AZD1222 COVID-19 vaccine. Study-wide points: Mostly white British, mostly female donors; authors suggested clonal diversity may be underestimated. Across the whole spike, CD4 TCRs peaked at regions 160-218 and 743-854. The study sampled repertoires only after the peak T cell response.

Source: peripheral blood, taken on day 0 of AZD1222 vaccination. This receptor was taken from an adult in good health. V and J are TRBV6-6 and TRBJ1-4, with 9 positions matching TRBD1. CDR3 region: CASSGTGRLTNEKLFF. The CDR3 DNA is TGTGCCAGCAGTGGGACAGGGAGGTTAACTAATGAAAAACTGTTTTTT.